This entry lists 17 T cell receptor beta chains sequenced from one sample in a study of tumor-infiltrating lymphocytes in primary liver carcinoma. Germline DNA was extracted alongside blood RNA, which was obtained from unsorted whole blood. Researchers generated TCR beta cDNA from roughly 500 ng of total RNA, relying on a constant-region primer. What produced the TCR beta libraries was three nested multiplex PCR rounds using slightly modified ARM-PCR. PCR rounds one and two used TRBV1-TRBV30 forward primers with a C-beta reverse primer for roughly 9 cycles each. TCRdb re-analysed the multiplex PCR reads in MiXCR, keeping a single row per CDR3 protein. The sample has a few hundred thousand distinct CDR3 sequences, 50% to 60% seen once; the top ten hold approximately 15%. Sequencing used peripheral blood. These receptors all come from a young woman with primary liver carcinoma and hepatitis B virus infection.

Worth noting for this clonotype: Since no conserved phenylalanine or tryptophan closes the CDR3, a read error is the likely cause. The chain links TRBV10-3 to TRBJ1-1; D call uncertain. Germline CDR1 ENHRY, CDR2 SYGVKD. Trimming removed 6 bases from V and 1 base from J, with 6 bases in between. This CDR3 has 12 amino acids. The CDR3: CAIRAGNTEAFL. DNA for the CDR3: TGTGCCATCAGAGCAGGGAACACTGAAGCTTTCCTT.

CDR3: CASSFAGTAMNSPLHF. The CDR3, as DNA: TGTGCCAGCAGCTTCGCGGGGACGGCGATGAATTCACCCCTCCACTTT. This sequence joins TRBV7-9 and TRBJ1-6; maybe TRBD1 (5 bases). CDR3 length: 16 amino acids. CDR1 is SEHNR, CDR2 FQNEAQ, per germline (reference sequence). With 3 bases removed from V and 7 bases from J, the gap between germline ends came to 16 bases. Full variable domain (remainder filled in from reference TRBV7-9 and TRBJ1-6): DTGVSQNPRHKITKRGQNVTFRCDPISEHNRLYWYRQTLGQGPEFLTYFQNEAQLEKSRLLSDRFSAERPKGSFSTLEIQRTEQGDSAMYLCASSFAGTAMNSPLHFGNGTRLTVT.

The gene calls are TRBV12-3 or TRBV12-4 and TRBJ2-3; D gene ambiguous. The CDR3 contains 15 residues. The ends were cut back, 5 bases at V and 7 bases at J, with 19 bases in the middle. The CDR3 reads CASSLVLVESYTQYF. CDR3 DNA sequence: TGTGCCAGCAGTCTCGTTTTGGTGGAGTCTTATACGCAGTATTTT.

Here the CDR3 reads CASSYSRVVDEHYF. The CDR3 DNA follows: TGTGCCAGCAGTTACTCGCGGGTCGTGGACGAACACTACTTC. The chain is built from TRBV6-5 and TRBJ2-7, with D possibly being TRBD2 (5 bases). Germline CDR1 is MNHEY and CDR2 is SVGAGI. The germline V and J ends were trimmed by 0 bases and 13 bases, with 19 bases remaining between them. The CDR3 spans 14 residues.

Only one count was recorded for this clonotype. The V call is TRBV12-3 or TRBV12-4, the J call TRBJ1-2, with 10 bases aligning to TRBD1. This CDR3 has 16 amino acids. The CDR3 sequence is CPLKGGTGVGNYGYTF. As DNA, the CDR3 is TGTCCCCTCAAAGGCGGGACAGGGGTGGGTAACTATGGCTACACCTTC.

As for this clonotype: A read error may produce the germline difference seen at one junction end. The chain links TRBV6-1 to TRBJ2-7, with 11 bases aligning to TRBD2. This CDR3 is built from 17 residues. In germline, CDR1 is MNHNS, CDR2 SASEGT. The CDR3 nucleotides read TGTGCCAGCAGTGGTGGACCGGGACTAGCGGACTCCTACGAACAGTACTTC. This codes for CASSGGPGLADSYEQYF.

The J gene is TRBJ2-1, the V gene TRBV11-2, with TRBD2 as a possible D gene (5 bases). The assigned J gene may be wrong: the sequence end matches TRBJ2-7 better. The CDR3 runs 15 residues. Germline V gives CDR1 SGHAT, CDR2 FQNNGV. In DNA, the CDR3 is TGTGCCAGCAGCCCTAGCAGGAGCTCCTACAATGAGCAGTACTTC. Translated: CASSPSRSSYNEQYF.

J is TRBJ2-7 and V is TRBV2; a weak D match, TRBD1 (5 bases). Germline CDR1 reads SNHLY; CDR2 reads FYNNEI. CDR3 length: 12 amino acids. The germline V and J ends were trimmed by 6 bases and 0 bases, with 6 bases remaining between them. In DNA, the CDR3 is TGTGCCAGCAGCAGGGTCTCCTACGAGCAGTACTTC. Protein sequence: CASSRVSYEQYF.

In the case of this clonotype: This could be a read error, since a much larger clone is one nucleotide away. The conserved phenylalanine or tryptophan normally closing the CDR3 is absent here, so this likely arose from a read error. This chain's CDR3 is CASSQGLAQFS. CDR3 nucleotides: TGCGCCAGCAGCCAGGGGTTGGCGCAGTTCTCC. This sequence joins TRBV4-1 and TRBJ2-1; no reliable D call. This CDR3 has 11 amino acids. Germline-derived CDR1 and CDR2 are MGHRA and YSYEKL. V lost 3 bases to trimming and J lost 12 bases, with 9 bases between them.

The CDR3 protein is CASSQGPGQNNEKLFF. CDR3 nucleotides: TGTGCCAGCAGCCAGGGCCCGGGACAGAATAATGAAAAACTGTTTTTT. J is TRBJ1-4 and V is TRBV14; 7 bases align to TRBD1. The CDR3 is 16 residues long. Germline V gene sequence: CDR1 SGHDN, CDR2 FVKESK. Trimming removed 3 bases from V and 4 bases from J; junction bases left unmatched: 8.

CDR3 residues: CASNEGLVATFDTQYF. DNA for the CDR3: TGTGCCAGCAATGAAGGACTAGTGGCCACCTTTGATACGCAGTATTTT. V gene TRBV6-6 combines with J gene TRBJ2-3; 7 positions match TRBD2. J lost 6 bases, V lost 7 bases, and 16 bases had no gene match. This CDR3 has 16 residues. The germline gives CDR1 MNHNY, CDR2 SVGAGI (reference sequence).

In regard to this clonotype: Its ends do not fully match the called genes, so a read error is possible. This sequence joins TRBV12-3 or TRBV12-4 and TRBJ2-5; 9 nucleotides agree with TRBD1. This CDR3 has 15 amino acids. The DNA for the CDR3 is TGTGTCAGCAGTCCTTTGACAGGGGGTCAAGAGACCCAATACTTC. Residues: CVSSPLTGGQETQYF.

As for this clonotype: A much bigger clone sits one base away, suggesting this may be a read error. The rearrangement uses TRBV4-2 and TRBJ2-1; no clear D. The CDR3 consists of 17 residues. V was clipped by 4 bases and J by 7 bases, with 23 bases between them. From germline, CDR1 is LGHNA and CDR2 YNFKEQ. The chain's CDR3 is CASSRVNVILIPNEQFF. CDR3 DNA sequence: TGTGCCAGCAGCCGAGTTAATGTAATCCTGATCCCTAATGAGCAGTTCTTC.

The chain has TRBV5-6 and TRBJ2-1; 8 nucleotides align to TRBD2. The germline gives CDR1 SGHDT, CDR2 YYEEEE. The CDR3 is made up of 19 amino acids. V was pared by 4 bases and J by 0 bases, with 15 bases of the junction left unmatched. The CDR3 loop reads CASSPDGGRFFSSYNEQFF. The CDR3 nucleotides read TGTGCCAGCAGCCCCGATGGCGGGAGGTTTTTTAGCTCCTACAATGAGCAGTTCTTC.

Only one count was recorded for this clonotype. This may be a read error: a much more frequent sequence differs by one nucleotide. CDR3 region: CASNQVTEAFF. CDR3 nucleotides: TGTGCCAGCAATCAAGTCACTGAAGCTTTCTTT. This chain connects TRBV6-2 or TRBV6-3 to TRBJ1-1; D not certain. Germline-derived CDR1 and CDR2 are MNHEY and SVGEGT. V was pared by 7 bases and J by 4 bases, with 7 bases between. CDR3 length: 11 amino acids.

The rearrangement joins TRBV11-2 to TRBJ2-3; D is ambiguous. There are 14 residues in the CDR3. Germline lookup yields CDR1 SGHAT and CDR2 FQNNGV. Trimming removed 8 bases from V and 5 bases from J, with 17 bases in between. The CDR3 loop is CASGRTPQGDTQYF. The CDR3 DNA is TGTGCCAGCGGGCGGACCCCACAAGGAGATACGCAGTATTTT.

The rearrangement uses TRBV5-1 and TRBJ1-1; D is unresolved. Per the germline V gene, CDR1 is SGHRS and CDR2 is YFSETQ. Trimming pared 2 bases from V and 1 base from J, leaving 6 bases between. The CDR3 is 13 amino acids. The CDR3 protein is CASSFSWNTEAFF. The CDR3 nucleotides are TGCGCCAGCAGCTTTTCTTGGAACACTGAAGCTTTCTTT. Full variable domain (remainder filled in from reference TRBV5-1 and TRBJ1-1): KAGVTQTPRYLIKTRGQQVTLSCSPISGHRSVSWYQQTPGQGLQFLFEYFSETQRNKGNFPGRFSGRQFSNSRSEMNVSTLELGDSALYLCASSFSWNTEAFFGQGTRLTVV.